A single sample is the source of the 17 T cell receptor beta chains below, sequenced in a study of shared clonotypes between healthy human individuals. Only in-frame clones appear in the TCRdb table, and some are missing; sequencing was by immunoSEQ multiplex PCR. The sample holds approximately 1,500,000 clones, 95% to 99% seen once. The sequencing input was naive CD4+ T cells sorted from blood. Documented subset: CD45RA+ positively selected. The receptor source for this set is a man aged 30 to 45 in good health.

The chain recombines TRBV25-1 with TRBJ2-7, with unresolved D. Germline CDR1 is MGHDK and CDR2 is SYGVNS. The CDR3 sequence is 12 residues long. V was shortened by 7 bases and J by 4 bases, with 11 bases between the two germline ends. CDR3: CASTDDLYEQYF. The CDR3 DNA reads TGTGCCAGCACCGACGACTTGTACGAGCAGTACTTC.

The rearrangement links TRBV7-9 to TRBJ2-3; 15 bases align to TRBD2. The CDR3 is made up of 19 amino acids. CDR1 and CDR2 (germline): SEHNR, FQNEAQ (reference sequence). V gave up 5 bases and J gave up 8 bases; unmatched junction bases: 17. The CDR3 reads CASSPTPGLAGGRVATQYF. CDR3 nucleotides: TGTGCCAGCAGCCCCACACCGGGACTAGCGGGAGGCCGGGTTGCTACGCAGTATTTT.

Concerning this clone itself: The sample contains more than one DNA sequence encoding this CDR3. The chain has TRBV4-3 and TRBJ2-3, with TRBD2 matching over 10 bases. Germline V gene sequence: CDR1 LGHNA, CDR2 YSLEER. The CDR3 is 16 amino acids. V was pared by 0 bases and J by 1 base, with 1 base of the junction left unmatched. The CDR3 DNA follows: TGCGCCAGCAGCCAAGATCTAGCGGGAGGCACAGATACGCAGTATTTT. Protein product: CASSQDLAGGTDTQYF.

The chain links TRBV2 to TRBJ2-3; 12 bases align to TRBD2. With 7 bases clipped from V and 9 bases from J, the junction kept 5 bases outside the gene matches. The CDR3 length is 13 residues. The germline CDR1 and CDR2 sequences are SNHLY and FYNNEI. The CDR3 loop reads CASTRLAGATQYF. CDR3 coding DNA: TGTGCCAGCACCAGACTAGCGGGAGCGACGCAGTATTTT.

This clone was found once. This chain links TRBV30 with TRBJ2-7; D remains ambiguous. V shed 1 base and J shed 5 bases, with 6 bases lying between them. This CDR3 comprises 11 residues. In germline, CDR1 is GTSNPN, CDR2 SVGIG (reference sequence). The CDR3 here is CAWSALNEQYF. CDR3 nucleotide sequence: TGTGCCTGGAGTGCCCTTAACGAGCAGTACTTC.

Here the CDR3 reads CASSHIRTGDSNQPQHF. The CDR3 region has the DNA TGTGCCAGCTCTCATATAAGGACAGGCGATAGCAATCAGCCCCAGCATTTT. V usage is TRBV18 and J usage is TRBJ1-5, with 7 bases aligning to TRBD1. This CDR3 has 17 residues. Trimming at V came to 6 bases and at J to 0 bases, leaving 11 bases not matched to a gene. Germline CDR1 and CDR2: KGHSH and LQKENI.

The chain is built from TRBV28 and TRBJ1-2, with D maybe TRBD1 (5 bases). CDR1 is MDHEN and CDR2 is SYDVKM in the germline V gene. CDR3 size: 13 residues. Trimming left V 2 bases short and J 4 bases short, with 8 bases between. CDR3 sequence reads: CASSLRQGYGYTF. CDR3 bases: TGTGCCAGCAGTTTACGGCAGGGCTATGGCTACACCTTC.

The chain recombines TRBV9 with TRBJ2-1; 9 bases agree with TRBD1. This CDR3 has 15 residues. The junction had 6 bases not matched to a gene; V was cut back by 2 bases and J by 6 bases. CDR1 and CDR2 from the germline V gene are SGDLS and YYNGEE. CDR3 nucleotide sequence: TGTGCCAGCAGCGTCACAGGGGGCATAATCAATGAGCAGTTCTTC. Residues: CASSVTGGIINEQFF.

The chain joins TRBV5-4 to TRBJ2-3; 9 bases line up with TRBD2. Germline V gives CDR1 SGHNT, CDR2 YYREEE (reference sequence). The CDR3 sequence is 17 residues long. After removal of 0 bases from V and 1 base from J, the junction contained 6 bases not matched to a gene. This CDR3 is CASSLGAGGGGTDTQYF. CDR3 nucleotide sequence: TGTGCCAGCAGCTTGGGAGCGGGAGGAGGGGGCACAGATACGCAGTATTTT.

V usage is TRBV6-5 and J usage is TRBJ1-2; D gene unclear. V lost 6 bases, J lost 2 bases, and 16 bases lay in between. Germline-derived CDR1 and CDR2 are MNHEY and SVGAGI. This CDR3 is built from 15 residues. CDR3 residues: CASSLQEGGNYGYTF. The CDR3 DNA reads as TGTGCCAGCAGCCTCCAGGAGGGCGGGAACTATGGCTACACCTTC.

V is TRBV15 and J is TRBJ2-7; D is perhaps TRBD1 (6 bases). Germline V lookup: CDR1 LNHNV, CDR2 YYDKDF (reference sequence). Trimming pared 9 bases from V and 6 bases from J, leaving 21 bases between. The CDR3 extends over 14 amino acids. Written as DNA, the CDR3 is TGTGCCACGATAAGAGCAACAGGGATGGGCGAGCAGTACTTC. Its protein is CATIRATGMGEQYF.

The J gene is TRBJ1-2, the V gene TRBV5-4; D remains ambiguous. Trimming took 10 bases from V and 4 from J, leaving 17 bases between them. The V gene's germline CDR1 is SGHNT and CDR2 YYREEE (reference sequence). This CDR3 is built from 13 residues. The DNA for the CDR3 is TGTGCCGGGCACTTACAGAGCGCCTATGGCTACACCTTC. Amino acid sequence: CAGHLQSAYGYTF.

CDR3: CASSSNPGAGITEAFF. CDR3 DNA: TGTGCCAGCAGTTCTAACCCCGGGGCGGGGATCACTGAAGCTTTCTTT. The chain is built from TRBV28 and TRBJ1-1; weak D call: TRBD1 (5 bases). There are 16 residues in the CDR3. Germline V gene sequence: CDR1 MDHEN, CDR2 SYDVKM. Deletions cut 4 bases from V and 4 bases from J, with 19 bases between.

The gene calls are TRBV18 and TRBJ1-3; tentative D call: TRBD1 (5 bases). Trimming cost V 2 bases and J 0 bases, with 17 bases left between them. Looked up from germline, CDR1 is KGHSH and CDR2 is LQKENI. This CDR3 contains 18 residues. The DNA for the CDR3 is TGTGCCAGCTCACCAAACGACCTAGGGGTTACCTCTGGAAACACCATATATTTT. Residues: CASSPNDLGVTSGNTIYF. The full variable domain, rest sourced from reference TRBV18 and TRBJ1-3, is NAGVMQNPRHLVRRRGQEARLRCSPMKGHSHVYWYRQLPEEGLKFMVYLQKENIIDESGMPKERFSAEFPKEGPSILRIQQVVRGDSAAYFCASSPNDLGVTSGNTIYFGEGSWLTVV.

Worth noting for this clone: Additional DNA sequences in this sample encode the identical CDR3. This chain links TRBV5-1 with TRBJ1-3; 7 bases align to TRBD1. The CDR3 is made up of 15 amino acids. The V gene's germline CDR1 is SGHRS and CDR2 YFSETQ. After removal of 0 bases from V and 2 bases from J, the junction contained 2 bases not matched to a gene. CDR3 bases: TGCGCCAGCAGCTTGGCAACAGGGGCTGGAAACACCATATATTTT. It specifies CASSLATGAGNTIYF.

CDR3 DNA: TGTGCCAGCAGCTTGGTGTACACTGAAGCTTTCTTT. Protein: CASSLVYTEAFF. V usage is TRBV5-5 and J usage is TRBJ1-1; D uncertain. Germline CDR1 reads SGHKS; CDR2 reads YYEKEE (reference sequence). This CDR3 region has 12 residues. Deletions cut 0 bases from V and 3 bases from J, with 3 bases between.

This clone was picked up one time. Other DNA sequences in the sample encode the same CDR3. The chain links TRBV5-1 to TRBJ1-2; possible D gene TRBD1, 5 bases. The CDR3 totals 14 residues. The ends were cut back, 3 bases at V and 2 bases at J, with 11 bases in the middle. The germline gives CDR1 SGHRS, CDR2 YFSETQ. As DNA, the CDR3 is TGCGCCAGCAGCTCAGGGACGGGCAACTATGGCTACACCTTC. The encoded protein is CASSSGTGNYGYTF.